This is a list of T cell receptor beta chains from one sample in a study of blood T cell repertoires in COVID-19. The table came from immunoSEQ multiplex PCR; TCRdb's copy has only in-frame clones and leaves some out. Among 85,000 to 100,000 clones listed, about 86% were seen once. The source material was peripheral blood. These receptors all stem from a woman in her sixties in a cohort sampled during active or convalescent COVID-19. Each CDR3 is given with its conserved first and last residue. D genes are given only for firm matches. Clone size is given for some rows only: seen once, a few or many times, or a class if the clone is expanded.

>TRBJ2-1|TRBV5-1|NA|TRBD1
CASSLQGQGEQFF
TGCGCCAGCAGCTTACAGGGGCAGGGTGAGCAGTTCTTC
>TRBJ1-6|TRBV7-3|NA|NA
CASSLYRDTNSPLHF
TGTGCCAGCAGCTTATACCGGGACACCAATTCACCCCTCCACTTT
>TRBJ2-1|TRBV7-3|NA|NA
CASSSMGGNNEQFF
TGTGCCAGCAGCTCCATGGGGGGTAACAATGAGCAGTTCTTC
>TRBJ2-2|TRBV2|NA|TRBD2
CASRGGGEKNTGELFF
TGTGCCAGCAGGGGCGGGGGTGAGAAGAACACCGGGGAGCTGTTTTTT
>TRBJ1-1|TRBV7-9|NA|TRBD1
CASSLPGQGSNTEAFF
TGTGCCAGCAGCCTCCCGGGACAGGGGTCGAACACTGAAGCTTTCTTT
>TRBJ2-1|TRBV7-3|NA|TRBD1
CASSPPGTASYNEQFF
TGTGCCAGCAGCCCCCCGGGGACAGCCTCCTACAATGAGCAGTTCTTC
>TRBJ1-4|TRBV28|NA|NA
CASSFKRQHPTNEKLFF
TGTGCCAGCAGTTTCAAGAGACAGCATCCAACTAATGAAAAACTGTTTTTT
>TRBJ1-4|TRBV28|NA|NA
CASSSFPGGTGEKLFF
TGTGCCAGCAGTTCGTTCCCGGGGGGGACTGGTGAAAAACTGTTTTTT
>TRBJ2-5|TRBV4-1|NA|NA
CASSQAGLQPAKETQYF
TGCGCCAGCAGCCAGGCCGGACTCCAGCCCGCAAAGGAGACCCAGTACTTC
>TRBJ1-1|TRBV28|once|TRBD1
CASSLNRGWNTEAFF
TGTGCCAGCAGTTTAAACAGGGGATGGAACACTGAAGCTTTCTTT
>TRBJ1-3|TRBV19|few|TRBD1
CASTLTGTGSSGNTIYF
TGTGCCAGTACCCTCACCGGGACAGGCTCCTCTGGAAACACCATATATTTT
>TRBJ2-5|TRBV3-1/TRBV3-2|NA|TRBD2
CASSQDPLAGSETQYF
TGTGCCAGCAGCCAAGATCCACTAGCGGGGAGCGAGACCCAGTACTTC
>TRBJ2-7|TRBV15|NA|TRBD2
CATSKPGLAIIEQYF
TGTGCCACCAGCAAACCGGGACTAGCGATTATCGAGCAGTACTTC
>TRBJ1-1|TRBV27|NA|NA
CASSSGGQGLIGAFF
TGTGCCAGCAGTTCCGGGGGGCAGGGCCTGATCGGGGCTTTCTTT
>TRBJ1-1|TRBV19|NA|TRBD1
CASSPRTGANTEAFF
TGTGCCAGTAGTCCCCGGACAGGGGCGAACACTGAAGCTTTCTTT
>TRBJ1-3|TRBV28|NA|NA
CASRGGTLGNTIYF
TGTGCCAGCAGGGGGGGAACCTTAGGAAACACCATATATTTT
>TRBJ1-1|TRBV4-1|NA|NA
CASSQDRAEAFF
TGCGCCAGCAGCCAAGACAGGGCTGAAGCTTTCTTT